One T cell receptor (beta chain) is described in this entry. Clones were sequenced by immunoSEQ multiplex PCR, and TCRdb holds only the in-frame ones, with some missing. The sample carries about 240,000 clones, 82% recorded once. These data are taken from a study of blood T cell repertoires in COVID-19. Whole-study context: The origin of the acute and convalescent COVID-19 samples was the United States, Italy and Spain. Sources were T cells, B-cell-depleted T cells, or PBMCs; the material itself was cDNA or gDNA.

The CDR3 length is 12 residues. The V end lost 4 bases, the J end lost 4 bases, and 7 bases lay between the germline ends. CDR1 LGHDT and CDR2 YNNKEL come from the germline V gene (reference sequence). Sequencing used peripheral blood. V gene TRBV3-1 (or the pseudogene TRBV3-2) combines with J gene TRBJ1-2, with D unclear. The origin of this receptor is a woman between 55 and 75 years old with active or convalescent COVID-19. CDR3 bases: TGTGCCAGCAGCCCCCGGGGCTATGGCTACACCTTC. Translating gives CASSPRGYGYTF.